The entry below gives a single TCR beta chain sequence along with its context. As handled by the study authors: Nucleated cell number was recorded as an estimate derived from reference gene primer amplification. Measured with immunoSEQ multiplex PCR; TCRdb has only the in-frame clones, and not every one. V, J and clone size reflect that table, while D and trimming were determined from the DNA. Here the sample spans just under 350,000 clones, around nine tenths being singletons. The entry originates in a study of blood T cell repertoires in COVID-19. The overall study: Sources were T cells, B-cell-depleted T cells, or PBMCs; the material itself was cDNA or gDNA.

CDR1 SGHVS and CDR2 FQNEAQ come from the germline V gene. There are 13 residues in the CDR3. The V and J ends lost 5 bases and 7 bases respectively, with 14 bases between them. This TCR came from a woman in her late teens or twenties who had recovered from COVID-19. The sample consisted of peripheral blood. J is TRBJ1-1 and V is TRBV7-8; D might be TRBD1 (5 bases). The CDR3 region has the DNA TGTGCCAGCAGCAAGATCCGGGACTTTGAAGCTTTCTTT. Amino acid sequence: CASSKIRDFEAFF.